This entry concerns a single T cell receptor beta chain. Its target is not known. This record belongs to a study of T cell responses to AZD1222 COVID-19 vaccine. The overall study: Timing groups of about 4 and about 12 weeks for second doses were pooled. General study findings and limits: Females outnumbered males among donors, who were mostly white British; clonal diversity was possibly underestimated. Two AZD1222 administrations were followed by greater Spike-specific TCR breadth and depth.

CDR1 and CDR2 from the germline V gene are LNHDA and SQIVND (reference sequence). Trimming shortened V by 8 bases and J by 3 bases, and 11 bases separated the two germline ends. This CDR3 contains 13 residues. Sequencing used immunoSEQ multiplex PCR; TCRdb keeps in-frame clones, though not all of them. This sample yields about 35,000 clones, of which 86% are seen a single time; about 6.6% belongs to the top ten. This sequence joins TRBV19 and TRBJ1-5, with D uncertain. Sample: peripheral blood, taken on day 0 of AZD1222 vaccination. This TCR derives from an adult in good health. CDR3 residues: CASSQVINQPQHF. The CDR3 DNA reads TGTGCCAGTTCCCAGGTCATCAATCAGCCCCAGCATTTT.